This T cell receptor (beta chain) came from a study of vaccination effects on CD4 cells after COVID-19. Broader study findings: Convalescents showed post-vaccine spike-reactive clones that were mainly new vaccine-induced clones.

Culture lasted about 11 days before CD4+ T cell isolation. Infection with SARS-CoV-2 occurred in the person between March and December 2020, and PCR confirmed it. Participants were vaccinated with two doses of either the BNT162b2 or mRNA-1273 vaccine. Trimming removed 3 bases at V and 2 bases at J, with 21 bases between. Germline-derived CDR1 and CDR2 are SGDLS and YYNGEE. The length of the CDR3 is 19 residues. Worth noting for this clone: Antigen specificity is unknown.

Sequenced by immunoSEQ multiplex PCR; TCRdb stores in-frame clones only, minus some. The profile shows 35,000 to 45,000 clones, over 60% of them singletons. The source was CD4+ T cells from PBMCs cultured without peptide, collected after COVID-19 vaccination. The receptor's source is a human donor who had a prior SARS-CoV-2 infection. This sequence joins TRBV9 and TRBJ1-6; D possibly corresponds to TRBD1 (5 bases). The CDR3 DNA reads TGTGCCAGCAGCGCTTACCAGGAAGGGCAGGGCCCCTATAATTCACCCCTCCACTTT. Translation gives CASSAYQEGQGPYNSPLHF.